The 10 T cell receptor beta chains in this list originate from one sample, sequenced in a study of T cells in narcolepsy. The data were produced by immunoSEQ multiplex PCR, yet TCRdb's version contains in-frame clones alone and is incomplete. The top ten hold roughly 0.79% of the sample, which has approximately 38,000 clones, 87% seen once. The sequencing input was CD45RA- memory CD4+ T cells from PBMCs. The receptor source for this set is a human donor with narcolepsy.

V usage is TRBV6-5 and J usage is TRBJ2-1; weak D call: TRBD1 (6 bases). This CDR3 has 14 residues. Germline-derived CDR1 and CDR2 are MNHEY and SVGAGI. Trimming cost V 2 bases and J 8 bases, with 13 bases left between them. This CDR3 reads CASSYVARGDEQFF. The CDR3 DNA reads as TGTGCCAGCAGTTACGTGGCCAGGGGCGATGAGCAGTTCTTC.

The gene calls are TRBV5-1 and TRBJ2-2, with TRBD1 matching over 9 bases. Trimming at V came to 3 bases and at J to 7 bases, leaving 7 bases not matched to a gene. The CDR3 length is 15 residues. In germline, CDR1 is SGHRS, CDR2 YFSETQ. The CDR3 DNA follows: TGCGCCAGCAGCTCCCACAGGGGGCAGGACGGGGAGCTGTTTTTT. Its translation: CASSSHRGQDGELFF.

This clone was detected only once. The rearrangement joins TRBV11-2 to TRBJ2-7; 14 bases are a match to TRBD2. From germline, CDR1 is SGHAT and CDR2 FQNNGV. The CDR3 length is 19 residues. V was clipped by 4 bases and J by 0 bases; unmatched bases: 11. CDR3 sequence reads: CASSSRLAGGVLHSYEQYF. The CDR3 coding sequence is TGTGCCAGCAGCTCAAGACTAGCGGGAGGGGTCCTTCACTCCTACGAGCAGTACTTC.

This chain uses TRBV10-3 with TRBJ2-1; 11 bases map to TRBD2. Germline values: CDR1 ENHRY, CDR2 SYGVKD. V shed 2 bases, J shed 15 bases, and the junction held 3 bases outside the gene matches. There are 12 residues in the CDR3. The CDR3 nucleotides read TGTGCCATCAGTGAGACTAGCGGGAGTGTGTTCTTC. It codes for CAISETSGSVFF.

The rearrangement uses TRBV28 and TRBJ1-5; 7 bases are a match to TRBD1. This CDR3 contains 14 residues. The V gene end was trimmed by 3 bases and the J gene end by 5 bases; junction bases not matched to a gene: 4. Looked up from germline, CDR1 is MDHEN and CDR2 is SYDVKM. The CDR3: CASSFRQGHQPQHF. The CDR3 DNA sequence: TGTGCCAGCAGTTTCCGACAGGGCCATCAGCCCCAGCATTTT.

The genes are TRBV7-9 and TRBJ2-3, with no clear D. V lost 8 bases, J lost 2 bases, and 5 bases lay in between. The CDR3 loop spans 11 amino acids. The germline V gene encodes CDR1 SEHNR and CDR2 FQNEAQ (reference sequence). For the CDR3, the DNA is TGTGCCAGCGGAGACACAGATACGCAGTATTTT. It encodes CASGDTDTQYF.

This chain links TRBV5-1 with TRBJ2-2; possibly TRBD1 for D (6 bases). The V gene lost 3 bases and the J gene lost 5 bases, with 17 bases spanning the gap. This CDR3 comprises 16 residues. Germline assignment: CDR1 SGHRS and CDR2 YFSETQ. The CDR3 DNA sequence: TGCGCCAGCAGCTCTAACACAGGGTTGGGGACCGGGGAGCTGTTTTTT. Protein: CASSSNTGLGTGELFF.

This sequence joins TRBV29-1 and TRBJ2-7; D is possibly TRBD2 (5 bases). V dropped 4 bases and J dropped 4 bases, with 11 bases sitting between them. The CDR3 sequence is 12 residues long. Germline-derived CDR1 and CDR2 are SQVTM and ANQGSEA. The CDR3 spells CSVVTGWYEQYF. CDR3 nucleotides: TGCAGCGTTGTTACGGGGTGGTACGAGCAGTACTTC.

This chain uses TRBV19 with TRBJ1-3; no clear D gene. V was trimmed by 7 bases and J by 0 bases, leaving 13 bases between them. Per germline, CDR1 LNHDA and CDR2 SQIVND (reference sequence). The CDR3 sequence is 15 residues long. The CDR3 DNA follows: TGTGCCAGTACAGACTGGCAAAACTCTGGAAACACCATATATTTT. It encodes CASTDWQNSGNTIYF.

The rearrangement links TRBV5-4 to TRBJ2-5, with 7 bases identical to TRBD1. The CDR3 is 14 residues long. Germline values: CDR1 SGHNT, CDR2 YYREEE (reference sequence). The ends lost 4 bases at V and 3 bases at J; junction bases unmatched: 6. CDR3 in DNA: TGTGCCAGCAGCCCCCCGACAGGGAAAGAGACCCAGTACTTC. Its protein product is CASSPPTGKETQYF.